This T cell receptor beta chain was documented in a study of T cell repertoires in cytomegalovirus infection. One entry per CDR3 protein results from TCRdb running MiXCR on the reads. The sample has about 770,000 distinct CDR3 sequences, just under 30% seen once; the top ten hold around 12%. Study results and caveats: Cumulative public TCR beta family frequency identified carriers of CMV plus the relevant HLA.

V was pared by 0 bases and J by 0 bases, with 6 bases between. CDR1 is MNHGY, CDR2 SAAAGT, per germline. This CDR3 region has 15 residues. For this clonotype: Its antigen is unknown.

This clonotype was sampled from a human donor in good health (CMV status not recorded). Some clones in this sample may be carry-over from other donors' samples. This specimen was cultured CD8+ T cells from PBMCs, taken from culture after CMV antigen stimulation. The gene calls are TRBV6-8 and TRBJ2-1; D tentatively reads TRBD1 or TRBD2 (5 bases each). CDR3 bases: TGTGCCAGCAGTTACTCGGGACGCTCCTACAATGAGCAGTTCTTC. It yields the protein CASSYSGRSYNEQFF.